A selection of T cell receptor beta chains follows, all from one sample in a study of cytomegalovirus exposure and HLA in healthy donors. Sequencing used immunoSEQ multiplex PCR; TCRdb keeps in-frame clones, though not all of them. The sample consists of hundreds of thousands of clones, around two thirds of them appearing once. The sequenced material came from PBMCs. The receptors shown here come from a female donor in good health and CMV-seronegative. The CDR3 runs from the conserved cysteine through the conserved F or W. Each record gives: clone size, V gene, J gene, CDR3 length, D gene, CDR3 protein, CDR3 DNA. A D gene is named only where the DNA matches it firmly. Size is omitted from some rows. Given values are once, few, many or a class for expanded clones.

clone_size: NA
v_call: TRBV5-8
j_call: TRBJ2-2
cdr3_length: 17
d_call: NA
cdr3_aa: CASSFLGGRIGTGELFF
cdr3_nt: TGTGCCAGCAGCTTTTTAGGAGGGCGGATAGGCACCGGGGAGCTGTTTTTT

clone_size: once
v_call: TRBV2
j_call: TRBJ1-1
cdr3_length: 14
d_call: NA
cdr3_aa: CATGFYFPNTEAFF
cdr3_nt: TGTGCCACCGGGTTTTACTTCCCGAACACTGAAGCTTTCTTT

clone_size: once
v_call: TRBV13
j_call: TRBJ2-3
cdr3_length: 15
d_call: TRBD2
cdr3_aa: CASSISGTGADTQYF
cdr3_nt: TGTGCCAGCAGCATTAGCGGGACGGGGGCAGATACGCAGTATTTT

clone_size: NA
v_call: TRBV7-3
j_call: TRBJ1-2
cdr3_length: 15
d_call: TRBD1
cdr3_aa: CASSPTGTGTNGYTF
cdr3_nt: TGTGCCAGCAGCCCGACCGGGACAGGGACCAATGGCTACACCTTC

clone_size: NA
v_call: TRBV15
j_call: TRBJ2-3
cdr3_length: 16
d_call: TRBD2
cdr3_aa: CATSALSGGGTDTQYF
cdr3_nt: TGTGCCACCAGCGCCCTTAGCGGGGGGGGCACAGATACGCAGTATTTT

clone_size: NA
v_call: TRBV9
j_call: TRBJ2-7
cdr3_length: 13
d_call: NA
cdr3_aa: CASSVLPQAEQYF
cdr3_nt: TGTGCCAGCAGCGTACTCCCCCAGGCTGAGCAGTACTTC

clone_size: once
v_call: TRBV6-1
j_call: TRBJ1-1
cdr3_length: 18
d_call: TRBD1
cdr3_aa: CASSEEDGGTGPNTEAFF
cdr3_nt: TGTGCCAGCAGTGAAGAAGACGGTGGGACAGGGCCGAACACTGAAGCTTTCTTT

clone_size: NA
v_call: TRBV5-6
j_call: TRBJ2-5
cdr3_length: 12
d_call: NA
cdr3_aa: CASSSVQETQYF
cdr3_nt: TGTGCCAGCAGTAGCGTTCAAGAGACCCAGTACTTC

clone_size: NA
v_call: TRBV2
j_call: TRBJ2-7
cdr3_length: 14
d_call: NA
cdr3_aa: CASSPQLTENKQYF
cdr3_nt: TGTGCCAGCAGTCCTCAGCTGACAGAGAACAAGCAGTACTTC

clone_size: few
v_call: TRBV7-9
j_call: TRBJ2-1
cdr3_length: 14
d_call: TRBD1
cdr3_aa: CASSGRTGDNEQFF
cdr3_nt: TGTGCCAGCAGCGGACGGACAGGGGACAATGAGCAGTTCTTC